The subject of this entry is one T cell receptor beta chain. Its target is unknown. The CDR3 loop spans 13 amino acids. Germline lookup yields CDR1 SGHNT and CDR2 YENEEA. Deletions cut 0 bases from V and 8 bases from J, with 10 bases between. The data were obtained in a study of cytomegalovirus exposure and HLA in healthy donors. Amplification used 60 Vbeta primers and 13 Jbeta primers. Measured with immunoSEQ multiplex PCR; TCRdb has only the in-frame clones, and not every one. The table has 150,000 to 180,000 clones, under 85% seen once. Study results and caveats: Researchers reported in a later analysis that a missense DCLRE1C variant was tied to TCR beta V- and J-gene trimming. Most TCR sequences were rare, but some public TCRs occurred in many donors.

The sequencing sample was made of PBMCs. The chain employs TRBV11-3 and TRBJ1-1, with a possible D match to TRBD1 (6 bases). This TCR was sampled from a man aged 18 to 29 in good health and CMV-seronegative. CDR3 amino acids: CASSLEAGAEAFF. Here the CDR3 DNA reads TGTGCCAGCAGCTTAGAGGCAGGGGCAGAAGCTTTCTTT.